Sequencing of this T cell receptor (beta chain) was carried out in a study of neoadjuvant anti-PD-1 for oral cavity cancer. Study results and caveats: Higher pretreatment blood Treg/Th17 ratios correlated with higher pretreatment blood and lower post-treatment tumor TCRbeta clonality.

Losses at the gene ends were 7 bases for V and 2 bases for J; bases not matched to a gene: 9. The germline V gene has CDR1 SNHLY and CDR2 FYNNEI. This CDR3 has 16 amino acids. Time point in this sample: after neoadjuvant nivolumab, at surgical resection. Blood libraries mostly used approximately 480 ng genomic DNA, six replicates each. Measured with immunoSEQ multiplex PCR; TCRdb has only the in-frame clones, and not every one. Altogether over 13,000 clones are present, over 70% being singletons, with the ten largest covering about 3%. Concerning this clone itself: Its specificity is not known.

The chain joins TRBV2 to TRBJ2-3; 10 nucleotides agree with TRBD1. The TCR was taken from a person aged 35-79 years with oral cavity squamous cell carcinoma. Sample: PBMCs, taken after nivolumab (anti-PD-1) treatment. In nucleotides, the CDR3 is TGTGCCAGCATCGAGGGACAGGGGCGCCCCACAGATACGCAGTATTTT. This codes for CASIEGQGRPTDTQYF.